Below, one TCR beta chain is given with its context. It lacks a known antigen. Base qualities were left out, and no much larger clone turns up one base away. Donors formed part of the validation cohort, which comprised 120 or so subjects and was distinct from the first cohort of several hundred subjects. This specimen belongs to a study of cytomegalovirus exposure and HLA in healthy donors (dated by TCRdb to 2017 to 2019). Regarding the complete study: A later analysis indicated that the 120 or so validation repertoires were generated on the platform also employed for the approximately 690 repertoires of the first cohort. The study aimed to test whether signatures of past pathogen exposure could be identified by cataloging public T cell receptors. A separate validation cohort of approximately 130 different subjects was used in addition to the 666-subject first cohort. To predict cytomegalovirus infection status, the study brought together high-throughput TCR immunosequencing, statistical association of individual TCRs with disease status, and machine learning. Study-wide conclusions, independent of this receptor: Most TCR sequences were observed very rarely across donors, whereas some public TCRs were present in many individuals. In the study, about 150 TCR beta chains were listed as associated with cytomegalovirus. It was suggested by the authors that the approach could potentially be generalized to other disease states and immunological phenotypes. All 110 or so repertoires were used to score co-occurrence in the validation cohort in a later analysis, because that analysis had no HLA typing for the cohort. In vitro tests confirmed that three of the cytomegalovirus-associated TCR beta chains recognize cytomegalovirus antigens. Of the cluster scores, approximately 94% were above 0 in a later analysis, which found that TCRs clustered in the first cohort also tended to co-occur in the approximately 110 validation repertoires. The classifier was reported to diagnose cytomegalovirus status with high specificity and sensitivity in both the original and validation cohorts.

There are 17 amino acids in the CDR3, from cysteine to phenylalanine inclusive. Of all the DNA, just the CDR3 is kept, 51 bases in frame from base 1. Compared with germline, V lacks 6 bases and J lacks 3 bases; bases without a gene match: 13. The germline V gene encodes CDR1 SNHLY and CDR2 FYNNEI. Libraries came from the immunoSEQ multiplex PCR assay. The published analysis was carried out like this. A statistical classification framework was developed to diagnose cytomegalovirus status using the catalog of TCR beta chain sequences. TCRdb obtained this table from immuneACCESS and retained in-frame rearrangements with V and J assigned. These tables miss some clones; where compared with another copy, unresolved V genes account for less than half of the shortfall, and the remainder is unexplained. The V and J calls and the clone size are those of that table, but D and trimming were determined from the DNA. In all, the sample holds some 130,000 clones, and about nine tenths of those were seen once. In total, the top ten clones hold 2.9% of the sample.

The chain employs TRBV2 and TRBJ1-4; TRBD1 fits 7 bases in the junction. This TCR was sampled from a man aged 18 to 30 in good health and CMV-seronegative. The specimen sequenced was PBMCs. CDR3 reads: CASRERQGITANEKLFF. Here is the DNA: TGTGCCAGCAGAGAACGACAGGGCATTACGGCTAATGAAAAACTGTTTTTT.